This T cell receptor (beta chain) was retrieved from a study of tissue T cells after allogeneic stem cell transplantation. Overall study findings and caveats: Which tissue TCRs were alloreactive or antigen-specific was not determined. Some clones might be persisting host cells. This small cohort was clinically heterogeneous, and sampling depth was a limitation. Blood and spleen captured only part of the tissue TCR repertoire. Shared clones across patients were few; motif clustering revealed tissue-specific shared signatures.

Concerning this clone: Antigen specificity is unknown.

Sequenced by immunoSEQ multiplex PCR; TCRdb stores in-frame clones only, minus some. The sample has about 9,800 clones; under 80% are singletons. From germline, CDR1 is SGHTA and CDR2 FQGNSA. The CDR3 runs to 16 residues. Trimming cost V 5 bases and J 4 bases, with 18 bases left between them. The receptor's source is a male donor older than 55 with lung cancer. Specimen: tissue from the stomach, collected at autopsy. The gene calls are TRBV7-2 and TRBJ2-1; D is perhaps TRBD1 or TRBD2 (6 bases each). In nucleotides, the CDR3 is TGTGCCAGCAGCCACCCCCGAGGGGGGAGTTACAATGAGCAGTTCTTC. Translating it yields CASSHPRGGSYNEQFF.